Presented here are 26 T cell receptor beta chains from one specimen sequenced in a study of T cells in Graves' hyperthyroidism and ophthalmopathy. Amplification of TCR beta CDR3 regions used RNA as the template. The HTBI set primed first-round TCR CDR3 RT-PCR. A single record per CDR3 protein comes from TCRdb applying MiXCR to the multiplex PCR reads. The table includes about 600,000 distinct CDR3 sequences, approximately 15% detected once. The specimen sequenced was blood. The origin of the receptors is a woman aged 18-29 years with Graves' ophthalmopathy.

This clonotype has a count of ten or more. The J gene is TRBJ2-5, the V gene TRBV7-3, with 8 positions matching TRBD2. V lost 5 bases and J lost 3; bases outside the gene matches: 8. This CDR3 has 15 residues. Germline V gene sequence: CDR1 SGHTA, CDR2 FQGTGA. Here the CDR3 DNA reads TGTGCCAGCAGCCCAACGGGGGGGCCAGAAGAGACCCAGTACTTC. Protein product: CASSPTGGPEETQYF.

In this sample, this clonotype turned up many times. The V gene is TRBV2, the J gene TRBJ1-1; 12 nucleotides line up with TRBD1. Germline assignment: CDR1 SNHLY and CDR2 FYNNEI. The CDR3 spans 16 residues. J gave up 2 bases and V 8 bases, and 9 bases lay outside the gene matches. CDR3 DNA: TGTGCCAGCGGCGGGACAGGGGGCGGGTTTAACACTGAAGCTTTCTTT. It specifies CASGGTGGGFNTEAFF.

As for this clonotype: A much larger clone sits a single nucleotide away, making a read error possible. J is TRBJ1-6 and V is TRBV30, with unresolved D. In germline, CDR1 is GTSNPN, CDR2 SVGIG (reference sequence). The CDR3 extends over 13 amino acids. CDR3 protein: CAWSYGLNPPLHF. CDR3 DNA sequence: TGTGCCTGGAGCTACGGCCTTAATCCACCCCTCCACTTT. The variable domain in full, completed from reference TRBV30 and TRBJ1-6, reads SQTIHQWPATLVQPVGSPLSLECTVEGTSNPNLYWYRQAAGRGLQLLFYSVGIGQISSEVPQNLSASRPQDRQFILSSKKLLLSDSGFYLCAWSYGLNPPLHFGNGTRLTVT.

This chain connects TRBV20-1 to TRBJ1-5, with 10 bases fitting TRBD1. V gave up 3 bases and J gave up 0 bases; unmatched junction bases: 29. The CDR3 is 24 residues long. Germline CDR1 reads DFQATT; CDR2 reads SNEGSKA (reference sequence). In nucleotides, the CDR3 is TGCAGTGCTAGGAGTAGATCCGGGGGACAGGGGTTCTCTTGGCAAGGTCGTAGCAATCAGCCCCAGCATTTT. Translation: CSARSRSGGQGFSWQGRSNQPQHF.

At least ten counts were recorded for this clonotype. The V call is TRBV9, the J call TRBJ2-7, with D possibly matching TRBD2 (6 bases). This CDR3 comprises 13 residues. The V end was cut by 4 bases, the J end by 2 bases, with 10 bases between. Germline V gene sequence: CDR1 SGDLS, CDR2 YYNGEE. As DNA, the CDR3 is TGTGCCAGCAGCCAGGGACTGACCTACGAGCAGTACTTC. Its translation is CASSQGLTYEQYF. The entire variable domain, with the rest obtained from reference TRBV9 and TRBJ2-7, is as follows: DSGVTQTPKHLITATGQRVTLRCSPRSGDLSVYWYQQSLDQGLQFLIQYYNGEERAKGNILERFSAQQFPDLHSELNLSSLELGDSALYFCASSQGLTYEQYFGPGTRLTVT.

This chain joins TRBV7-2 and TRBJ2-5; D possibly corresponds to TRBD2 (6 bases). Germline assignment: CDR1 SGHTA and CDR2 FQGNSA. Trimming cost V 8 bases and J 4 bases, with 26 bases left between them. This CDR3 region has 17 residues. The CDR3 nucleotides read TGTGCCAGCTCACCCGTTATATCATCGCGGGAAGGAGAGACCCAGTACTTC. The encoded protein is CASSPVISSREGETQYF.

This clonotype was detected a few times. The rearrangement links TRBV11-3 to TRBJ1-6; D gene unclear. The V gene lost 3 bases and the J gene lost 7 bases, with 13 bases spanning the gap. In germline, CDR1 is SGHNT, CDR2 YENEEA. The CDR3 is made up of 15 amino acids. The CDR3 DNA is TGTGCCAGCAGCTTCGTAGTAGGCGGAAATTCACCCCTCCACTTT. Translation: CASSFVVGGNSPLHF.

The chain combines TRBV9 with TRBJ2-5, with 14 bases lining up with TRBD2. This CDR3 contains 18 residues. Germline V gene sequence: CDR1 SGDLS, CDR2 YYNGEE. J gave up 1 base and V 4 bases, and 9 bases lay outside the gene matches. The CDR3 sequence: CASSPGLAGGFSQETQYF. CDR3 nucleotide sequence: TGTGCCAGCAGCCCCGGACTAGCGGGAGGATTCTCCCAAGAGACCCAGTACTTC.

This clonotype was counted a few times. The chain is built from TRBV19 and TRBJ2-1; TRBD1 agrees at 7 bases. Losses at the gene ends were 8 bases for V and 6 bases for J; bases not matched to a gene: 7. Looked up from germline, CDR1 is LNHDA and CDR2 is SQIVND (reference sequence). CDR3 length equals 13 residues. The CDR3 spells CASGTGTVNEQFF. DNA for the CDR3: TGTGCCAGTGGGACCGGGACAGTCAATGAGCAGTTCTTC.

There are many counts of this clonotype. The CDR3 loop reads CSARGGTGVYNEQFF. The CDR3 coding sequence is TGCAGTGCTAGAGGCGGGACAGGGGTTTACAATGAGCAGTTCTTC. The V gene is TRBV20-1, the J gene TRBJ2-1, with TRBD1 identical over 10 bases. The V and J ends lost 1 base and 4 bases, in that order; junction bases with no gene match: 4. Germline V gene data show CDR1 as DFQATT and CDR2 as SNEGSKA (reference sequence). The CDR3 covers 15 residues.

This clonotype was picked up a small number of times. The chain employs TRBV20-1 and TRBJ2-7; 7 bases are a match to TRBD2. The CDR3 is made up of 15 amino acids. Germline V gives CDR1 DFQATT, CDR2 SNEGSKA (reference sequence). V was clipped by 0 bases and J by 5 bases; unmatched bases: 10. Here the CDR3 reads CSARDNRRTRNEQYF. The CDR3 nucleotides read TGCAGTGCTAGAGATAATCGTAGGACTAGAAACGAGCAGTACTTC.

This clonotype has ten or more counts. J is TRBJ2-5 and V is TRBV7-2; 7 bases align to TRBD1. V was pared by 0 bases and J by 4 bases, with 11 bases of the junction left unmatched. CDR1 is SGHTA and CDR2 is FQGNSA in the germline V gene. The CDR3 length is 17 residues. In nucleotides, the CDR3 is TGTGCCAGCAGCTTAGCCCCGTATTTTTACAGGGGAGAGACCCAGTACTTC. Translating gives CASSLAPYFYRGETQYF.

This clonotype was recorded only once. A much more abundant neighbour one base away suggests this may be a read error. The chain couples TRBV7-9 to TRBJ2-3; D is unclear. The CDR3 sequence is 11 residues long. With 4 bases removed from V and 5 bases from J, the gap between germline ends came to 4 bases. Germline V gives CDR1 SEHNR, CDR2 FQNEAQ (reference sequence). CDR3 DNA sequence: TGTGCCAGCAGCTCGGAAGATACGCAGTATTTT. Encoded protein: CASSSEDTQYF.

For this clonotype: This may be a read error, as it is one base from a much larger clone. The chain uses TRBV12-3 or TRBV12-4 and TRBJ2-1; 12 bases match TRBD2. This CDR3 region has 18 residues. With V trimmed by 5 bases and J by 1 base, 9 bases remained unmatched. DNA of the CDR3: TGTGCCAGCAGTCTTGGTTTACTAGCGGGGGGTTCCTACAATGAGCAGTTCTTC. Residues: CASSLGLLAGGSYNEQFF.

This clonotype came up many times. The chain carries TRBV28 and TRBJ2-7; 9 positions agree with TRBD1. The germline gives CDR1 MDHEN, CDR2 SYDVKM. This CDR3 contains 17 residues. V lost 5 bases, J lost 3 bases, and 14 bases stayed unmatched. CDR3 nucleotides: TGTGCCAGCAGTGGAAGAGCCGGGACAGGGTCTGGCTACGAGCAGTACTTC. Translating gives CASSGRAGTGSGYEQYF.

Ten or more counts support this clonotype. DNA of the CDR3: TGTGCCAGCAGCTTTAGATCCGGGACAGGGCCACAAGAGACCCAGTACTTC. This encodes CASSFRSGTGPQETQYF. The chain combines TRBV7-9 with TRBJ2-5; 9 bases line up with TRBD1. The CDR3 contains 17 residues. V gave up 3 bases and J gave up 2 bases; unmatched junction bases: 10. Germline-derived CDR1 and CDR2 are SEHNR and FQNEAQ (reference sequence).

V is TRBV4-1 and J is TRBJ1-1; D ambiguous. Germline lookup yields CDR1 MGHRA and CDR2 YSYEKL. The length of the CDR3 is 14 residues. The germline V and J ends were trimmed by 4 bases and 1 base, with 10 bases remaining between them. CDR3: CASSPTDKNTEAFF. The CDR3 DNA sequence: TGCGCCAGCAGCCCCACTGACAAGAACACTGAAGCTTTCTTT.

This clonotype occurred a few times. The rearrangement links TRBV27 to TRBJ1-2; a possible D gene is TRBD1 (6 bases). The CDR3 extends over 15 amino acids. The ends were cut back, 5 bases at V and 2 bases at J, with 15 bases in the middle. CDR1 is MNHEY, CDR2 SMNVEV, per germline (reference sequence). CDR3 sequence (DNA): TGTGCCAGCAGTCTACAGGGACAATCAAACTATGGCTACACCTTC. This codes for CASSLQGQSNYGYTF.

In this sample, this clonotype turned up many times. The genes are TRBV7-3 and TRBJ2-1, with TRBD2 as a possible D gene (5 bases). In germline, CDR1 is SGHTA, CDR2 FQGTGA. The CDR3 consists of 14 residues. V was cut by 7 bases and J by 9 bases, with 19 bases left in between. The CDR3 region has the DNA TGTGCCAGCAAGGAGATCGCGGGTTACGGTGAGCAGTTCTTC. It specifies CASKEIAGYGEQFF.

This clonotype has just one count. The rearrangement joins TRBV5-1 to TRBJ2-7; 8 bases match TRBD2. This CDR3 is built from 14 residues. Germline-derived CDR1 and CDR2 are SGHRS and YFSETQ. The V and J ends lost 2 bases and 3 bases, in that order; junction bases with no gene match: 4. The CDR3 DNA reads TGCGCCAGCAGCTTTGATCTAGCGGGCTACGAGCAGTACTTC. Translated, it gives CASSFDLAGYEQYF.

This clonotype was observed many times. CDR3: CASSSPGGAGDPNYGYTF. For the CDR3, the DNA is TGTGCCAGCAGCTCGCCCGGGGGGGCGGGGGATCCTAACTATGGCTACACCTTC. The chain links TRBV13 to TRBJ1-2; TRBD1 is a possible D gene (6 bases). This CDR3 has 18 residues. The germline gives CDR1 PRHDT, CDR2 FYEKMQ (reference sequence). Trimming took off 4 bases at V and 0 bases at J, with 21 bases between the two ends.

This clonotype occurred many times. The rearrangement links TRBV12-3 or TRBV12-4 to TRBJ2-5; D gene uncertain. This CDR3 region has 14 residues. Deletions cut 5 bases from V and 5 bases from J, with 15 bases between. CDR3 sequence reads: CASSADHAWETQYF. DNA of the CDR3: TGTGCCAGCAGTGCGGACCACGCCTGGGAGACCCAGTACTTC.

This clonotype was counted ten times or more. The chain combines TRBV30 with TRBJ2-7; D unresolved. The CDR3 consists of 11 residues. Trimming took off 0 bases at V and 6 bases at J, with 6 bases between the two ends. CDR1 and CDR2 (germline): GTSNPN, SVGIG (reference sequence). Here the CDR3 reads CAWSVQFEQYF. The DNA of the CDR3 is TGTGCCTGGAGTGTACAGTTCGAGCAGTACTTC.

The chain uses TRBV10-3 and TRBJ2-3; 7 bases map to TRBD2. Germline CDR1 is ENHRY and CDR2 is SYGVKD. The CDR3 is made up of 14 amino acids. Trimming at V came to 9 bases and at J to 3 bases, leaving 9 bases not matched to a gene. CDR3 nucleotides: TGTGCCATTTCATTGGGGGGGTTTACAGATACGCAGTATTTT. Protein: CAISLGGFTDTQYF.

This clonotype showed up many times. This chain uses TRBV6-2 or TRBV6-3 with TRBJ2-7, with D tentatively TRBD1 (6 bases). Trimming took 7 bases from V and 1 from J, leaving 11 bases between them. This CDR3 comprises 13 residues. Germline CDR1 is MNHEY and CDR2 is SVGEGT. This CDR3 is CASTGQPSYEQYF. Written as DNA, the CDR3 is TGTGCCAGCACCGGACAGCCTTCCTACGAGCAGTACTTC.

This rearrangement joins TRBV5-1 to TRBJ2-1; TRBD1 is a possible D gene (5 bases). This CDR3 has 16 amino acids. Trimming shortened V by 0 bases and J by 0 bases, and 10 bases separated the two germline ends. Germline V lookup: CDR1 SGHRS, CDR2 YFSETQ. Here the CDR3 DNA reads TGCGCCAGCAGCTTGGATCCAGGGTTCTCCTACAATGAGCAGTTCTTC. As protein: CASSLDPGFSYNEQFF.